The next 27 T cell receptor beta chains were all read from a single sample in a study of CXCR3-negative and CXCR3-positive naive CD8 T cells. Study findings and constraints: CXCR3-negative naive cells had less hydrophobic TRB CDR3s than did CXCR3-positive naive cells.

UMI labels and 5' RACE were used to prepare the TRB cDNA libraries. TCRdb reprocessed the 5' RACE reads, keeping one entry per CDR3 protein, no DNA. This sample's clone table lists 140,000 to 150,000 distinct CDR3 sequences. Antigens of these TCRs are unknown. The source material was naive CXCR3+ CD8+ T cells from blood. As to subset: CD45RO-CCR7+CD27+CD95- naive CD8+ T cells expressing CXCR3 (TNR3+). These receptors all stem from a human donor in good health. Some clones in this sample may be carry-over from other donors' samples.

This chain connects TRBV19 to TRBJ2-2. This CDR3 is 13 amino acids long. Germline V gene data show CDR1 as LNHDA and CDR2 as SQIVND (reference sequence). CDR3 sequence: CASSIMRTGELFF.

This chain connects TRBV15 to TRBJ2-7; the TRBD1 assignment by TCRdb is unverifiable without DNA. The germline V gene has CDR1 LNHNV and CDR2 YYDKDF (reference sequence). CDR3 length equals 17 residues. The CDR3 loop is CATSREGATGANYEQYF.

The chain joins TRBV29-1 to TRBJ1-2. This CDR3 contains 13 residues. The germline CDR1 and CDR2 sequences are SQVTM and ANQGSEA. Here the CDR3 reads CSPLLGTSDGYTF.

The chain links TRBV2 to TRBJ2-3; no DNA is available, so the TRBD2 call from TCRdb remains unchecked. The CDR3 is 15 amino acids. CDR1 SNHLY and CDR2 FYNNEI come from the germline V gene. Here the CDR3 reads CASIGLAGLQDTQYF.

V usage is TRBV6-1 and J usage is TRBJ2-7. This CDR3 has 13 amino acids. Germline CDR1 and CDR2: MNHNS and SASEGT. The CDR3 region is CASSEATSYEQYF.

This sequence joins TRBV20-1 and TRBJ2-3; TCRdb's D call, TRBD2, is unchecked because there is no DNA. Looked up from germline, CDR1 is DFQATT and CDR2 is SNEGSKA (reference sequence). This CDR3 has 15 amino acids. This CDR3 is CSAREAGGPADTQYF.

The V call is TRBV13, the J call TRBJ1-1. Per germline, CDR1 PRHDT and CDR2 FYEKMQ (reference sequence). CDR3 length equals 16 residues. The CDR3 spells CASSLGFILKNTEAFF.

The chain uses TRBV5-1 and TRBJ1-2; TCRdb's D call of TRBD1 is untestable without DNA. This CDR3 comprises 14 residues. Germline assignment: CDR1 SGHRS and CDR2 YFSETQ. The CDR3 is CASGETGSNYGYTF.

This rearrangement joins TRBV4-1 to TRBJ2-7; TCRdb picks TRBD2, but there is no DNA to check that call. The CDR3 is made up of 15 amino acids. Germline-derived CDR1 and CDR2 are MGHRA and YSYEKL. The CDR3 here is CASSDWGLADYEQYF.

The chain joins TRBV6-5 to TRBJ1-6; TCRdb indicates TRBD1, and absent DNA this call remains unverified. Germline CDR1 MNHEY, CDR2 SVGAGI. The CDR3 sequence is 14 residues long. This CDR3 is CASTQRGFNSPLHF.

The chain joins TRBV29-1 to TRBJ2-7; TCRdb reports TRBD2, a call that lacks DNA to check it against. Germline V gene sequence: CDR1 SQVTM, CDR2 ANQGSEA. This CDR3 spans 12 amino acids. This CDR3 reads CSVEAGTYEQYF.

This CDR3 is CASSLVADLGQSSYEQYF. The J gene is TRBJ2-7, the V gene TRBV5-5; the D gene TCRdb calls, TRBD1, cannot be checked with no DNA. Germline values: CDR1 SGHKS, CDR2 YYEKEE (reference sequence). The CDR3 length is 18 residues.

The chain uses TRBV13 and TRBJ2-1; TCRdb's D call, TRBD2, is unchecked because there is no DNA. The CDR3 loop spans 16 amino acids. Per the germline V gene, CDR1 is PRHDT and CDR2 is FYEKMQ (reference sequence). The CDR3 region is CASSLEGAGEGNEQFF.

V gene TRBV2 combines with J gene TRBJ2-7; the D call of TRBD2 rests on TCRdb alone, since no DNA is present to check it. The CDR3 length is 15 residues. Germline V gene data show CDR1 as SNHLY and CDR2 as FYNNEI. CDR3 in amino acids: CASKLGREVSYDQYF.

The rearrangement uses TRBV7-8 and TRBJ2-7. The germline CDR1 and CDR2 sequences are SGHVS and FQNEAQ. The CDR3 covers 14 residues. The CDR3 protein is CASSYLTTDPREYF.

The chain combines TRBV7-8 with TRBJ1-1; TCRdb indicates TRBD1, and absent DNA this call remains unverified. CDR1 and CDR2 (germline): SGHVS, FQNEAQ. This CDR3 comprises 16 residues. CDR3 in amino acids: CASRFREGQMNTEAFF.

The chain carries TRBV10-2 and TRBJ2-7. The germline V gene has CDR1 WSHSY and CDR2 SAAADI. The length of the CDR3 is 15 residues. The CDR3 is CASSDGLALSYEQYF.

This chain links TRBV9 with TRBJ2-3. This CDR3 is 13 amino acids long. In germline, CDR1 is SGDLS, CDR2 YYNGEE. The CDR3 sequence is CASSVSSEDTQYF.

The CDR3 protein is CATSREGGLASTDTQYF. The chain employs TRBV15 and TRBJ2-3; TCRdb picks TRBD2, but there is no DNA to check that call. The CDR3 runs 17 residues. Germline values: CDR1 LNHNV, CDR2 YYDKDF (reference sequence).

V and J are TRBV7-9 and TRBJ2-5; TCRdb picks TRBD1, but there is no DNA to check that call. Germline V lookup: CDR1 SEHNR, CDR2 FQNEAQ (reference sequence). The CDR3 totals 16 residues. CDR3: CASSARTPTPGETQYF. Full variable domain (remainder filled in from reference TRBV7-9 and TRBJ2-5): DTGVSQNPRHKITKRGQNVTFRCDPISEHNRLYWYRQTLGQGPEFLTYFQNEAQLEKSRLLSDRFSAERPKGSFSTLEIQRTEQGDSAMYLCASSARTPTPGETQYFGPGTRLLVL.

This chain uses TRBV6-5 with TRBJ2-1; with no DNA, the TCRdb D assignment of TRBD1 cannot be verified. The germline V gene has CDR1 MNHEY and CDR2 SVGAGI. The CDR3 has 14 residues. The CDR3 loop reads CASSYEDRGNEQFF.

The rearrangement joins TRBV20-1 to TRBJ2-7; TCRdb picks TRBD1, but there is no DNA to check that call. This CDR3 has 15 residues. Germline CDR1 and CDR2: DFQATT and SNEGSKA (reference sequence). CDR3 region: CSARSGDSSSYEQYF.

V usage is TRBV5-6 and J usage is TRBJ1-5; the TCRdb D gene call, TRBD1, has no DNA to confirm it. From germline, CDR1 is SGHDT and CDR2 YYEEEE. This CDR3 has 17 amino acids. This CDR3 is CASSLMLSSAGNQPQHF.

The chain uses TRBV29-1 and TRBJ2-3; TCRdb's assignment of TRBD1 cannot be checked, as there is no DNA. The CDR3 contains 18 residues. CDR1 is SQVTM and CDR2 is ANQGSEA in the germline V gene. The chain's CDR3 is CSVEGVTGTGGAADTQYF.

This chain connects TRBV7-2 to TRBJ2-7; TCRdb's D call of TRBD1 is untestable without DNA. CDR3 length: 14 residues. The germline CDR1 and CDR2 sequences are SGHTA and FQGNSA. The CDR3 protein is CASSPPGRTYEQYF.

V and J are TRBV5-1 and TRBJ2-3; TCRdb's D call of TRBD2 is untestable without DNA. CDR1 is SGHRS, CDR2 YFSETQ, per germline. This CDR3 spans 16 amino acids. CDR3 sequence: CASSELAGVFTDTQYF. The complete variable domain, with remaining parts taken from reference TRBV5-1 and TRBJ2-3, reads KAGVTQTPRYLIKTRGQQVTLSCSPISGHRSVSWYQQTPGQGLQFLFEYFSETQRNKGNFPGRFSGRQFSNSRSEMNVSTLELGDSALYLCASSELAGVFTDTQYFGPGTRLTVL.

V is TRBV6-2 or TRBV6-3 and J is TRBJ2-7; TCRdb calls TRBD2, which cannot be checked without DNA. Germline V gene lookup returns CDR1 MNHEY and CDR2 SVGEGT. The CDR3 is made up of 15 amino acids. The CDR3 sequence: CASSYGGTAPLEQYF.